The clone carrying this T cell receptor (beta chain) has ten or more counts. Its specificity is unknown. The data originate from a study of beta chain features in type 1 diabetes. About the study: Across all samples, about 100 million sorted cells were examined. Whole-study findings and limits: TCRB CDR3s were moderately but significantly shorter in Type 1 diabetes patients in all four CD4+ subsets.

Stem cell-like memory, regulatory, central memory and naive CD4+ cells were sorted via CD45RO/CCR7/CD25/CD127/CD95/CD27. Expressed TCRB transcripts got sequenced, as all isolated RNA was reverse transcribed. About 3.57 million reads, on average, came from each naive, central memory and regulatory T cell sample. Using immunoSEQ multiplex PCR, the repertoire was profiled, and TCRdb retains in-frame clones only, with some absent. The sample includes approximately 160,000 clones, about 8.1% of them seen just once. The germline gives CDR1 KGHSH, CDR2 LQKENI. This CDR3 spans 12 amino acids. Trimming cost V 6 bases and J 5 bases, with 11 bases left between them.

The specimen sequenced was central memory CD4+ T cells from blood. The chain joins TRBV18 to TRBJ2-7, with D unresolved. This TCR came from a man aged 18 to 30 in good health. Here the CDR3 reads CASSIQQDEQYF. In nucleotides, the CDR3 is TGTGCCAGCTCGATTCAACAAGACGAGCAGTACTTC.